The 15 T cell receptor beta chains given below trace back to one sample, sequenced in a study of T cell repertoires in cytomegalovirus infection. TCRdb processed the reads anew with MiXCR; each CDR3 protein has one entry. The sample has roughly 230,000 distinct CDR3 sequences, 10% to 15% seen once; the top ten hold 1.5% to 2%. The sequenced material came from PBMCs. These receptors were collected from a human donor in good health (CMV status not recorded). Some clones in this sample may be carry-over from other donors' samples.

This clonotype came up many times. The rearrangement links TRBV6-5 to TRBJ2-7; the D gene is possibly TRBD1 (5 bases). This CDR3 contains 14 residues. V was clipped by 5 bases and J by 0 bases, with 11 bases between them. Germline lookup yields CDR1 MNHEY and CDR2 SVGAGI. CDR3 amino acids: CASSPTEDSYEQYF. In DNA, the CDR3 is TGTGCCAGCAGTCCGACAGAGGACTCCTACGAGCAGTACTTC.

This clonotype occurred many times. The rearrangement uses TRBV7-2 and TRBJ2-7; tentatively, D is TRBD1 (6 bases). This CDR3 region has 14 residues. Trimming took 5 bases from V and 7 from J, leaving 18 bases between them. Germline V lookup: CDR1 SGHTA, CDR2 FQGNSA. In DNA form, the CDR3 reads TGTGCCAGCAGCGAGGACAGACGGCCGGTTGAGCAGTACTTC. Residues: CASSEDRRPVEQYF.

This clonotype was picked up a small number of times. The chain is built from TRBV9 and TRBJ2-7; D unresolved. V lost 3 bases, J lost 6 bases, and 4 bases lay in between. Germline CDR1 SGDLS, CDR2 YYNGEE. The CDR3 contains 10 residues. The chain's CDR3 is CASSGAEQYF. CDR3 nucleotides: TGTGCCAGCAGCGGGGCCGAGCAGTACTTC.

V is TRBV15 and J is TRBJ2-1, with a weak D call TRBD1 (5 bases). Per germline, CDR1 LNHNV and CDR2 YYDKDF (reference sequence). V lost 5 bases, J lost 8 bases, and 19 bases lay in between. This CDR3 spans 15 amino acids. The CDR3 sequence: CATSRRSPGFDEQFF. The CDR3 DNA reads TGTGCCACCAGCCGTAGGTCCCCAGGGTTCGATGAGCAGTTCTTC.

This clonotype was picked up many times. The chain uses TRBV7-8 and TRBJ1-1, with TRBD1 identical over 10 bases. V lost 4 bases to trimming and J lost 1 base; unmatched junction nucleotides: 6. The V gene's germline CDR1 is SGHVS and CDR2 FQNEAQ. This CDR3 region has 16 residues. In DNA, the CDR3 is TGTGCCAGCAGCTCGGGACAGGGGCTGCCGAACACTGAAGCTTTCTTT. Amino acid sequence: CASSSGQGLPNTEAFF. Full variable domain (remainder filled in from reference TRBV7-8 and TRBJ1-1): GAGVSQSPRYKVAKRGQDVALRCDPISGHVSLFWYQQALGQGPEFLTYFQNEAQLDKSGLPSDRFFAERPEGSVSTLKIQRTQQEDSAVYLCASSSGQGLPNTEAFFGQGTRLTVV.

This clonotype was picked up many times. As DNA, the CDR3 is TGTGCCAGCAGCTTAATGGGTGACTCTAATGAAAAACTGTTTTTT. Translated: CASSLMGDSNEKLFF. The chain combines TRBV7-6 with TRBJ1-4; no reliable D call. Germline V gene data show CDR1 as SGHVS and CDR2 as FNYEAQ. The CDR3 has 15 residues. V shed 2 bases and J shed 3 bases, with 10 bases lying between them.

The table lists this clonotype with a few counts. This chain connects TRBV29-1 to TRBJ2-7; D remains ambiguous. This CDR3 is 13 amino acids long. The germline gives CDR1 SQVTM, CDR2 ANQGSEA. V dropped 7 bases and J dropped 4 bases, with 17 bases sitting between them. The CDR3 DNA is TGCAGCGCTGGACGCTCCCCCCAGTACGAGCAGTACTTC. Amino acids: CSAGRSPQYEQYF.

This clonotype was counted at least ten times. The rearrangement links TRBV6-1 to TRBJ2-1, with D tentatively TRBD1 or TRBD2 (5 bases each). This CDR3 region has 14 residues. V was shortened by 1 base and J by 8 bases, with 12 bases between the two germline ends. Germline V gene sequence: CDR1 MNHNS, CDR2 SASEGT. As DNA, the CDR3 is TGTGCCAGCAGTGAAGATGGTCGAGGGGATGAGCAGTTCTTC. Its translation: CASSEDGRGDEQFF.

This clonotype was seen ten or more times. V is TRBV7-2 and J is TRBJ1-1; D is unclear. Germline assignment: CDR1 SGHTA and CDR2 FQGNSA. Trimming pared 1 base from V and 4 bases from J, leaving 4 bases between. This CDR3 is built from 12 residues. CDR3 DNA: TGTGCCAGCAGCTTAGATACCACTGAAGCTTTCTTT. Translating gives CASSLDTTEAFF.

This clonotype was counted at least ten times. The CDR3 reads CASSLAQGANYEKLFF. CDR3 DNA sequence: TGTGCCAGCAGCTTAGCCCAGGGGGCGAATTATGAAAAACTGTTTTTT. The gene calls are TRBV7-2 and TRBJ1-4, with 8 bases fitting TRBD1. The CDR3 runs to 16 residues. From germline, CDR1 is SGHTA and CDR2 FQGNSA. V shed 0 bases, J shed 6 bases, and the junction held 6 bases outside the gene matches.

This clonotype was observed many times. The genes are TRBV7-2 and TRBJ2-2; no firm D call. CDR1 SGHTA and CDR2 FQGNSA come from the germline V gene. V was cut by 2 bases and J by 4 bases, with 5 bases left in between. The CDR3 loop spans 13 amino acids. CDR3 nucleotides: TGTGCCAGCAGCTTAAGGATCACCGGGGAGCTGTTTTTT. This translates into CASSLRITGELFF.

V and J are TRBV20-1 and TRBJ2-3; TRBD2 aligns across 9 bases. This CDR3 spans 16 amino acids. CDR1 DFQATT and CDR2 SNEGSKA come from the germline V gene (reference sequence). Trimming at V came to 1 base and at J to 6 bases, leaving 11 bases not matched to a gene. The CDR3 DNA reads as TGCAGTGCTAGAGCCATGCGCGGGAGGGCCTTGGATACGCAGTATTTT. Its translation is CSARAMRGRALDTQYF.

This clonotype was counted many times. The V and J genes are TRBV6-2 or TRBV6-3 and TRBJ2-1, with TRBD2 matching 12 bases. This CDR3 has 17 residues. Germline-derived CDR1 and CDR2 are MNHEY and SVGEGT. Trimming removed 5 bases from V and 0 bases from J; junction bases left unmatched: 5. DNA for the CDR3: TGTGCCAGCAGTCCTAGGACTAGCGGGACCTCCTACAATGAGCAGTTCTTC. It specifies CASSPRTSGTSYNEQFF.

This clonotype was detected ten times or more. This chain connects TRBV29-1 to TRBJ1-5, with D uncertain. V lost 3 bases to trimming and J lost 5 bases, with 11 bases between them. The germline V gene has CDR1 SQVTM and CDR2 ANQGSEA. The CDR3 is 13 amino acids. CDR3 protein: CSVELSGDQPQHF. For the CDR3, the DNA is TGCAGCGTTGAGCTCTCCGGAGATCAGCCCCAGCATTTT.

This CDR3 is CASHPRDRAYEQYF. The CDR3 nucleotides are TGTGCCAGCCACCCCCGGGACAGGGCTTACGAGCAGTACTTC. The gene calls are TRBV12-3 or TRBV12-4 and TRBJ2-7; TRBD1 matches at 9 bases. Germline trimming cut 8 bases from V and 4 bases from J; bases unmatched to any gene: 9. CDR3 length: 14 amino acids.